The next 16 T cell receptor beta chains were all read from a single sample in a study of shared clonotypes between healthy human individuals. Clones were read by immunoSEQ multiplex PCR, and TCRdb kept only the in-frame ones, dropping some. The table includes around 700,000 clones, 72% detected once. Sequenced: memory CD4+ T cells sorted from blood. This sample's subset: CD45RA-negative fraction. The origin of the receptors is a woman in her twenties or thirties in good health.

In this sample, this clone turned up a few times. This rearrangement joins TRBV4-1 to TRBJ2-7, with 8 bases lining up with TRBD1. Germline V CDR1 and CDR2: MGHRA, YSYEKL. The V segment lost 4 bases and the J segment 2 bases; nucleotides outside the gene matches: 13. CDR3 size: 17 residues. CDR3: CASSRAIGTGLTYEQYF. The CDR3 DNA is TGCGCCAGCAGCCGAGCTATCGGGACAGGCCTCACCTACGAGCAGTACTTC.

V usage is TRBV7-9 and J usage is TRBJ2-4; TRBD1 matches 8 bases. The length of the CDR3 is 18 residues. V trimming: 3 bases; J trimming: 3 bases; junction bases outside the gene matches: 13. From germline, CDR1 is SEHNR and CDR2 FQNEAQ (reference sequence). The CDR3 here is CASSFFLGTGDHKNIQYF. The CDR3, as DNA: TGTGCCAGCAGCTTCTTTCTCGGGACAGGCGATCACAAAAACATTCAGTACTTC.

The chain uses TRBV28 and TRBJ2-5, with TRBD1 identical over 8 bases. The junction had 11 bases not matched to a gene; V was cut back by 3 bases and J by 5 bases. The CDR3 runs to 16 residues. The V gene's germline CDR1 is MDHEN and CDR2 SYDVKM. The CDR3 loop is CASSFYVQGAGETQYF. The CDR3 DNA reads TGTGCCAGCAGTTTCTATGTCCAGGGGGCGGGCGAGACCCAGTACTTC.

The chain carries TRBV2 and TRBJ2-1, with 10 bases identical to TRBD1. CDR1 SNHLY and CDR2 FYNNEI come from the germline V gene. V trimming: 1 base; J trimming: 7 bases; junction bases outside the gene matches: 4. CDR3 size: 15 residues. In nucleotides, the CDR3 is TGTGCCAGCAGTGAAGAGGGACAGGGGCAGAATGAGCAGTTCTTC. It specifies CASSEEGQGQNEQFF.

The chain is built from TRBV7-9 and TRBJ2-1; 8 bases line up with TRBD2. The V segment lost 5 bases and the J segment 8 bases; nucleotides outside the gene matches: 5. The CDR3 extends over 13 amino acids. CDR1 is SEHNR and CDR2 is FQNEAQ in the germline V gene (reference sequence). CDR3 DNA: TGTGCCAGCAGCCACGGACTAGCCCATGAGCAGTTCTTC. Protein product: CASSHGLAHEQFF.

The V and J genes are TRBV27 and TRBJ2-2; a possible D gene is TRBD1 (7 bases). V dropped 8 bases and J dropped 5 bases, with 18 bases sitting between them. This CDR3 is built from 15 residues. The germline V gene encodes CDR1 MNHEY and CDR2 SMNVEV (reference sequence). CDR3 sequence (DNA): TGTGCCAGCCTTAAGTCGACAGGGAGGACCGGGGAGCTGTTTTTT. It codes for CASLKSTGRTGELFF.

The chain employs TRBV29-1 and TRBJ2-3, with D uncertain. The ends were cut back, 3 bases at V and 0 bases at J, with 13 bases in the middle. CDR1 and CDR2 (germline): SQVTM, ANQGSEA. The CDR3 consists of 15 residues. CDR3 nucleotides: TGCAGCGTTGACCCTGGGCGGCTTAGCACAGATACGCAGTATTTT. As protein: CSVDPGRLSTDTQYF.

The rearrangement joins TRBV5-5 to TRBJ1-5, with D perhaps TRBD1 (6 bases). Germline lookup yields CDR1 SGHKS and CDR2 YYEKEE (reference sequence). The CDR3 runs to 15 residues. V lost 4 bases to trimming and J lost 6 bases, with 17 bases between them. The CDR3 sequence: CASSQTTGRVQPQHF. The CDR3 nucleotides read TGTGCCAGCAGCCAAACAACAGGGAGGGTTCAGCCCCAGCATTTT.

V is TRBV10-1 and J is TRBJ2-7, with D perhaps TRBD2 (6 bases). There are 15 residues in the CDR3. Trimming pared 6 bases from V and 0 bases from J, leaving 15 bases between. Per the germline V gene, CDR1 is WNHNN and CDR2 is SYGVQD (reference sequence). The CDR3 bases are TGCGCCAGCAGCCCCGGGACTTCCTCCTCCTACGAGCAGTACTTC. Translating gives CASSPGTSSSYEQYF.

This clone appeared a single time. A junction end diverges from the germline sequence, so it may reflect a read error. V usage is TRBV7-3 and J usage is TRBJ2-3, with D possibly TRBD2 on 6 matching bases. The germline CDR1 and CDR2 sequences are SGHTA and FQGTGA. CDR3 length equals 17 residues. Written as DNA, the CDR3 is TGTGCCAGCAGCCTAACCCTTCCACCGGGGGACTGGGATACGCAGTATTTT. Residues: CASSLTLPPGDWDTQYF.

The table lists this clone with many counts. The rearrangement uses TRBV30 and TRBJ2-1, with 7 bases aligning to TRBD2. The germline V gene encodes CDR1 GTSNPN and CDR2 SVGIG (reference sequence). This CDR3 is built from 13 residues. J was trimmed by 4 bases and V by 3 bases; bases with no gene match: 3. CDR3 DNA: TGTGCCTGGAGGGGGGGGACTTACAATGAGCAGTTCTTC. Translation gives CAWRGGTYNEQFF.

This clone appeared a single time. Other DNA sequences of this sample code for an identical CDR3. This chain joins TRBV9 and TRBJ2-2; D is ambiguous. The CDR3 loop spans 14 amino acids. Trimming pared 1 base from V and 0 bases from J, leaving 4 bases between. Germline V gene lookup returns CDR1 SGDLS and CDR2 YYNGEE. CDR3 DNA sequence: TGTGCCAGCAGCGTATCAACGAACACCGGGGAGCTGTTTTTT. Encoded protein: CASSVSTNTGELFF.

This chain connects TRBV16 to TRBJ2-2; 8 positions agree with TRBD1. Germline V CDR1 and CDR2: KGHSY, FQNENV. The CDR3 sequence is 16 residues long. V lost 3 bases to trimming and J lost 1 base; unmatched junction nucleotides: 4. CDR3: CASSQLQGVNTGELFF. DNA of the CDR3: TGTGCCAGCAGCCAGTTACAGGGGGTGAACACCGGGGAGCTGTTTTTT. The whole variable domain, remainder taken from reference TRBV16 and TRBJ2-2, is GEEVAQTPKHLVRGEGQKAKLYCAPIKGHSYVFWYQQVLKNEFKFLISFQNENVFDETGMPKERFSAKCLPNSPCSLEIQATKLEDSAVYFCASSQLQGVNTGELFFGEGSRLTVL.

The chain has TRBV27 and TRBJ2-1, with no clear D. The CDR3 length is 14 residues. In germline, CDR1 is MNHEY, CDR2 SMNVEV (reference sequence). V was pared by 2 bases and J by 5 bases, with 10 bases between. As DNA, the CDR3 is TGTGCCAGCAGTTTACGGTTGGCAGACAATGAGCAGTTCTTC. The encoded protein is CASSLRLADNEQFF.

The chain links TRBV7-2 to TRBJ2-4, with D perhaps TRBD1 (6 bases). Germline V gene data show CDR1 as SGHTA and CDR2 as FQGNSA. The V and J ends lost 5 bases and 8 bases respectively, with 22 bases between them. The CDR3 is 16 residues long. In DNA form, the CDR3 reads TGTGCCAGCAGCACCGTGGGAACAGGGTTCGGCGACATTCAGTACTTC. This sequence encodes CASSTVGTGFGDIQYF.

The chain recombines TRBV18 with TRBJ2-1; 7 bases fit TRBD1. V trimming: 6 bases; J trimming: 5 bases; junction bases outside the gene matches: 1. The germline CDR1 and CDR2 sequences are KGHSH and LQKENI. This CDR3 is 12 amino acids long. DNA for the CDR3: TGTGCCAGCTCCCAGGGGGACAATGAGCAGTTCTTC. Translating it yields CASSQGDNEQFF.